This record covers a single TCR beta chain. Its antigen has not been determined. Base-call qualities are not available, and no considerably larger clone is one nucleotide away. This record comes from a study of cytomegalovirus exposure and HLA in healthy donors (dated by TCRdb to the late 2010s). About the full investigation: A later analysis indicated that the 110 or so validation repertoires were generated on the platform also employed for the roughly 730 repertoires of the first cohort. The study aimed to test whether signatures of past pathogen exposure could be identified by cataloging public T cell receptors. A separate validation cohort of 100 to 150 different subjects was used in addition to the approximately 700-subject first cohort. High-throughput TCR immunosequencing, statistical association of individual TCRs with disease status, and machine learning were combined to predict cytomegalovirus infection status.

At the junction V is shortened by 3 bases and J by 1 base; bases outside the gene matches: 13. The CDR3, cysteine through valine, is 19 amino acids long. Only the CDR3 part of the read is kept: 57 bases, read in frame from the first base. CDR1 and CDR2 are drawn from the germline V gene (reference sequence): LNHDA, SQIVND. The research as a whole found: While some public TCRs were present in many individuals, most TCR sequences turned up only very rarely across donors. The validation cohort had no HLA typing available for a later analysis, so co-occurrence within that cohort was assessed over all 120 or so repertoires. In vitro tests confirmed that a few of the cytomegalovirus-associated TCR beta chains recognize cytomegalovirus antigens. The authors suggested that the approach could potentially be generalized to other disease states and immunological phenotypes. Subsequent analysis determined that TCRs grouped into clusters in the first cohort also showed a tendency toward co-occurrence across the 120 or so validation repertoires, and approximately 94% of cluster scores exceeded 0. In the study, 150 to 200 TCR beta chains were listed as associated with cytomegalovirus. The classifier was reported to diagnose cytomegalovirus status with high specificity and sensitivity in both the original and validation cohorts.

The donors belonged to the validation cohort of over a hundred subjects, which was separate from the roughly 700-subject first cohort. Library prep was done by the immunoSEQ multiplex PCR assay. On the authors' methods: A statistical classification framework was built for diagnosing cytomegalovirus status from the catalog of TCR beta chain sequences. In its TCRdb copy, this immuneACCESS table keeps in-frame sequences only and misses some clones. Where compared with another copy, unresolved V genes explain less than half of these, and the others have no known cause. The DNA gave D and trimming, while V, J and clone size come from that table. This sample lists about 56,000 clones; approximately 95% were detected once. The ten largest clones add up to around 5.5% of the sample.

The chain was built from TRBV19 and TRBJ2-7; the central 12 bases match TRBD1. The clonotype was recovered from a woman under 30 in good health and CMV-seronegative. The sequenced sample was PBMCs. The DNA sequence reads TGTGCCAGTAGTATTCATCCCGGGACAGGGGGCAAAGTGTCCTACGAGCAGTACGTC. Its protein product is CASSIHPGTGGKVSYEQYV.